One and the same sample provided the 31 T cell receptor beta chains below, sequenced in a study of identical twins. Via MiXCR, TCRdb re-called the 5' RACE reads, giving one row per CDR3 protein. The repertoire includes approximately 1.8 million distinct CDR3 sequences, under 35% of them detected once, and about 0.3% sits in the top ten. Sequenced: cord blood. These receptor sequences come from a newborn girl in good health.

The V call is TRBV5-1, the J call TRBJ2-1; 7 nucleotides agree with TRBD1. This CDR3 is built from 15 residues. CDR1 SGHRS and CDR2 YFSETQ come from the germline V gene. The J segment lost 4 bases and the V segment lost 6 bases, leaving 10 bases of the junction unmatched. The CDR3 sequence is CASTRQGQTYNEQFF. The CDR3 region has the DNA TGCGCCAGCACGCGACAGGGACAGACATACAATGAGCAGTTCTTC.

This clonotype was counted a few times. At one end the junction does not follow the germline gene, possibly because of a read error. The chain has TRBV30 and TRBJ2-4, with TRBD2 as a possible D gene (5 bases). The tail of the sequence fits TRBJ2-7 better, so the J call may be wrong. Germline V gives CDR1 GTSNPN, CDR2 SVGIG (reference sequence). The CDR3 covers 17 residues. The CDR3 loop reads CLECTGYPDSYSYEQYF. CDR3 in DNA: TGCCTGGAGTGTACGGGGTACCCGGACTCCTACTCCTACGAGCAGTACTTC.

This clonotype was counted a few times. V and J are TRBV18 and TRBJ1-1, with D possibly TRBD1 on 6 matching bases. Between the trimmed V and J ends, which lost 4 bases and 1 base, there was a span of 22 bases. The CDR3 contains 18 residues. CDR1 and CDR2 (germline): KGHSH, LQKENI. The CDR3 sequence: CASSLTISGGQGNTEAFF. Written as DNA, the CDR3 is TGTGCCAGCTCACTTACAATATCGGGGGGCCAAGGGAACACTGAAGCTTTCTTT.

Ten or more counts support this clonotype. This chain joins TRBV6-6 and TRBJ2-7; 8 bases match TRBD2. Trimming took 2 bases from V and 3 from J; bases not matched to a gene: 3. The CDR3 spans 14 residues. Germline assignment: CDR1 MNHNY and CDR2 SVGAGI (reference sequence). DNA of the CDR3: TGTGCCAGCAGTTACAACAGCGGGAGCTACGAGCAGTACTTC. Translated, it gives CASSYNSGSYEQYF.

This clonotype has only a few counts. The V gene is TRBV6-5, the J gene TRBJ2-4; D not resolved. The V gene lost 0 bases and the J gene lost 0 bases, with 6 bases spanning the gap. The CDR3 is made up of 15 amino acids. CDR1 and CDR2 from the germline V gene are MNHEY and SVGAGI. The CDR3 sequence: CASSYSILAKNIQYF. In DNA, the CDR3 is TGTGCCAGCAGTTACTCGATTCTAGCCAAAAACATTCAGTACTTC.

This clonotype was detected only a few times. This chain uses TRBV10-3 with TRBJ1-1; TRBD1 matches 7 bases. CDR1 is ENHRY and CDR2 is SYGVKD in the germline V gene. Trimming removed 10 bases from V and 1 base from J; junction bases left unmatched: 6. The CDR3 has 13 amino acids. The CDR3 sequence is CATTGTANTEAFF. The CDR3 nucleotides are TGTGCCACGACCGGGACAGCGAACACTGAAGCTTTCTTT.

The sample holds a few counts of this clonotype. The chain has TRBV7-9 and TRBJ2-5; 10 nucleotides agree with TRBD2. CDR3 length: 17 amino acids. The V and J ends lost 2 bases and 11 bases, in that order; junction bases with no gene match: 17. The germline V gene has CDR1 SEHNR and CDR2 FQNEAQ (reference sequence). CDR3 DNA: TGTGCCAGCAGCTTACCCCTAGCGGGGGCGAGCTACAATGAGCAGTACTTC. Translation: CASSLPLAGASYNEQYF.

The chain links TRBV5-1 to TRBJ1-5; possibly TRBD1 for D (6 bases). V lost 5 bases and J lost 4, with 19 bases in between. Germline values: CDR1 SGHRS, CDR2 YFSETQ. This CDR3 region has 16 residues. This chain's CDR3 is CASSKGGHSGNQPQHF. CDR3 in DNA: TGCGCCAGCAGTAAAGGGGGTCATTCAGGAAATCAGCCCCAGCATTTT.

This chain uses TRBV20-1 with TRBJ1-5; 11 nucleotides align to TRBD1. The germline V gene has CDR1 DFQATT and CDR2 SNEGSKA (reference sequence). The J segment lost 6 bases and the V segment lost 3 bases, leaving 10 bases of the junction unmatched. The CDR3 contains 16 residues. CDR3 in amino acids: CSASIGTGGMFQPQHF. The DNA of the CDR3 is TGCAGTGCTAGCATTGGGACAGGGGGTATGTTTCAGCCCCAGCATTTT.

This clonotype was found a few times. This rearrangement joins TRBV2 to TRBJ1-5, with D unresolved. Germline V gene lookup returns CDR1 SNHLY and CDR2 FYNNEI. The CDR3 covers 13 residues. V was clipped by 8 bases and J by 3 bases, with 11 bases between them. CDR3 in amino acids: CASQRETNQPQHF. The CDR3, as DNA: TGTGCCAGCCAGAGGGAGACCAATCAGCCCCAGCATTTT.

This clonotype has only a few counts. The V call is TRBV28, the J call TRBJ1-1, with 11 bases identical to TRBD1. The CDR3 length is 16 residues. The germline V gene has CDR1 MDHEN and CDR2 SYDVKM. Trimming cost V 6 bases and J 0 bases; bases outside gene matches: 6. CDR3 sequence: CASRGQGGSMNTEAFF. The DNA of the CDR3 is TGTGCCAGCAGGGGACAGGGGGGGTCCATGAACACTGAAGCTTTCTTT.

CDR3 DNA: TGTGCCAGCAGCTTACAGGACAGGGCCCATGTCGATAATCAGCCCCAGCATTTT. Translating gives CASSLQDRAHVDNQPQHF. V usage is TRBV7-9 and J usage is TRBJ1-5; 8 positions agree with TRBD1. The CDR3 consists of 18 residues. V lost 2 bases, J lost 4 bases, and 13 bases stayed unmatched. Germline CDR1 and CDR2: SEHNR and FQNEAQ (reference sequence).

This clonotype was counted once. The chain links TRBV21-1 to TRBJ2-3; the D segment call TRBD1 is taken from the table without a DNA check. TRBV21-1 is given as a pseudogene. The CDR3 is 16 amino acids. The CDR3 spells CASSKEGGVPTDTQYF. CDR3 nucleotides: TGTGCCAGCAGCAAAGAGGGGGGGGTGCCCACAGATACGCAGTATTTT.

The chain is built from TRBV7-9 and TRBJ2-1, with 9 bases identical to TRBD1. The ends lost 0 bases at V and 5 bases at J; junction bases unmatched: 8. Germline CDR1 SEHNR, CDR2 FQNEAQ (reference sequence). This CDR3 has 17 residues. CDR3 amino acids: CASSLAAGTGRNNEQFF. In DNA, the CDR3 is TGTGCCAGCAGCTTAGCGGCCGGGACAGGGAGGAACAATGAGCAGTTCTTC.

This clonotype was counted between two and nine times. The chain is built from TRBV9 and TRBJ2-5, with TRBD2 matching 9 bases. From germline, CDR1 is SGDLS and CDR2 YYNGEE. Unmatched junction bases numbered 11, after V lost 0 bases and J lost 11 bases. The CDR3 length is 15 residues. CDR3 region: CASSVEAGGDNEQYF. CDR3 coding DNA: TGTGCCAGCAGCGTAGAGGCGGGAGGGGATAATGAGCAGTACTTC.

This chain links TRBV10-3 with TRBJ2-2; tentative D call: TRBD1 (5 bases). V lost 4 bases to trimming and J lost 1 base, with 7 bases between them. CDR1 ENHRY and CDR2 SYGVKD come from the germline V gene. The CDR3 runs to 14 residues. The CDR3 here is CAISARGNTGELFF. CDR3 DNA sequence: TGTGCCATCAGTGCTAGGGGGAACACCGGGGAGCTGTTTTTT.

In regard to this clonotype: One end of the junction varies from germline; a read error may be responsible. This sequence joins TRBV28 and TRBJ1-1; TRBD1 is a possible D gene (5 bases). Germline V gene data show CDR1 as MDHEN and CDR2 as SYDVKM. The CDR3 runs 15 residues. CDR3 coding DNA: TGTGCCGGCAGTTTAAGGCCTCAGGGAGGCACTGAAGCTTTCTTT. Its translation: CAGSLRPQGGTEAFF. Full variable domain (missing parts from reference TRBV28 and TRBJ1-1): DVKVTQSSRYLVKRTGEKVFLECVQDMDHENMFWYRQDPGLGLRLIYFSYDVKMKEKGDIPEGYSVSREKKERFSLILESASTNQTSMYLCAGSLRPQGGTEAFFGQGTRLTVV.

The chain is built from TRBV5-1 and TRBJ1-1, with D uncertain. Germline lookup yields CDR1 SGHRS and CDR2 YFSETQ. This CDR3 is 17 amino acids long. Trimming left V 4 bases short and J 0 bases short, with 19 bases between. CDR3 sequence: CASSPLGGFGLNTEAFF. CDR3 DNA: TGCGCCAGCAGCCCCCTGGGCGGATTTGGTTTGAACACTGAAGCTTTCTTT.

The chain is built from TRBV30 and TRBJ1-1, with D perhaps TRBD1 (5 bases). V was shortened by 0 bases and J by 0 bases, with 11 bases between the two germline ends. The CDR3 totals 15 residues. Germline-derived CDR1 and CDR2 are GTSNPN and SVGIG (reference sequence). The CDR3 sequence: CAWSVQAPMNTEAFF. As DNA, the CDR3 is TGTGCCTGGAGTGTACAGGCCCCCATGAACACTGAAGCTTTCTTT.

Only a few counts were recorded for this clonotype. This chain connects TRBV7-2 to TRBJ1-2; D unresolved. This CDR3 is built from 15 residues. Germline CDR1 reads SGHTA; CDR2 reads FQGNSA. The ends were cut back, 2 bases at V and 0 bases at J, with 10 bases in the middle. Here the CDR3 DNA reads TGTGCCAGCAGCTTATTAGCCAGAACTAACTATGGCTACACCTTC. The encoded protein is CASSLLARTNYGYTF. Filled out from reference TRBV7-2 and TRBJ1-2, the complete variable domain reads GAGVSQSPSNKVTEKGKDVELRCDPISGHTALYWYRQSLGQGLEFLIYFQGNSAPDKSGLPSDRFSAERTGGSVSTLTIQRTQQEDSAVYLCASSLLARTNYGYTFGSGTRLTVV.

This clonotype has just a few counts. The chain combines TRBV6-1 with TRBJ1-5; unclear D gene. This CDR3 spans 12 amino acids. V lost 6 bases, J lost 5 bases, and 8 bases lay in between. Per germline, CDR1 MNHNS and CDR2 SASEGT. The CDR3 DNA reads TGTGCCAGCAGCGGTTTCGATCAGCCCCAGCATTTT. Translation gives CASSGFDQPQHF.

This clonotype was detected ten times or more. The chain combines TRBV7-2 with TRBJ2-3; the match to TRBD1 covers 8 bases. Germline CDR1 reads SGHTA; CDR2 reads FQGNSA. CDR3 size: 17 residues. With V trimmed by 2 bases and J by 2 bases, 9 bases remained unmatched. The CDR3 protein is CASSLSDRAYITDTQYF. The CDR3 nucleotides read TGTGCCAGCAGCTTATCGGACAGGGCTTATATCACAGATACGCAGTATTTT.

The chain links TRBV27 to TRBJ1-1; D is uncertain. Germline V gene lookup returns CDR1 MNHEY and CDR2 SMNVEV (reference sequence). Trimming pared 0 bases from V and 3 bases from J, leaving 5 bases between. The CDR3 has 13 residues. The CDR3 region has the DNA TGTGCCAGCAGTTTATCTGTGTACACTGAAGCTTTCTTT. Translated: CASSLSVYTEAFF.

V gene TRBV9 combines with J gene TRBJ2-3, with 10 bases fitting TRBD2. The J segment lost 6 bases and the V segment lost 4 bases, leaving 5 bases of the junction unmatched. Germline V gene sequence: CDR1 SGDLS, CDR2 YYNGEE. This CDR3 contains 14 residues. The CDR3 sequence: CASSSGGAEDTQYF. CDR3 DNA sequence: TGTGCCAGCAGCAGCGGGGGGGCCGAGGATACGCAGTATTTT.

V and J are TRBV12-3 or TRBV12-4 and TRBJ2-4; no clear D gene. The end of the DNA fits TRBJ2-7 better, so the J call may be wrong. The CDR3 loop spans 15 amino acids. CDR3 residues: CASSLILTYAYEQYF. In DNA, the CDR3 is TGTGCCAGCAGTTTAATCCTGACGTACGCCTACGAGCAGTACTTC.

This clonotype was found a few times. The CDR3 is CASSLAGPRPRPDTQYF. CDR3 DNA: TGTGCCAGCAGCTTAGCCGGGCCTAGACCCCGGCCAGATACGCAGTATTTT. This chain links TRBV7-8 with TRBJ2-3; D ambiguous. Germline values: CDR1 SGHVS, CDR2 FQNEAQ. The CDR3 runs 17 residues. V lost 0 bases and J lost 4, with 17 bases in between.

This clonotype was observed many times. The V call is TRBV25-1, the J call TRBJ1-2; TRBD1 is a possible D gene (5 bases). V was trimmed by 4 bases and J by 7 bases, leaving 7 bases between them. Germline V gene sequence: CDR1 MGHDK, CDR2 SYGVNS. The CDR3 loop spans 11 amino acids. CDR3 sequence: CASSVQGGYTF. The CDR3 coding sequence is TGTGCCAGCAGTGTCCAGGGTGGCTACACCTTC.

This clonotype was seen more than once but under ten times. This rearrangement joins TRBV27 to TRBJ1-6; tentative D call: TRBD1 (6 bases). This CDR3 region has 14 residues. V lost 3 bases to trimming and J lost 10 bases, with 13 bases between them. Germline V gives CDR1 MNHEY, CDR2 SMNVEV (reference sequence). The CDR3 nucleotides read TGTGCCAGCAGTTTCAACAGGGTGGGGTCACCCCTCCACTTT. This encodes CASSFNRVGSPLHF.

The V and J genes are TRBV20-1 and TRBJ2-3, with TRBD2 identical over 7 bases. Germline CDR1 is DFQATT and CDR2 is SNEGSKA (reference sequence). This CDR3 has 11 amino acids. The ends lost 6 bases at V and 9 bases at J; junction bases unmatched: 6. This CDR3 is CSAVNGGTQYF. The CDR3 nucleotides read TGCAGTGCCGTAAACGGGGGGACGCAGTATTTT.

Concerning this clonotype: Sequence at one end of the junction differs from germline and may be a read error. The rearrangement joins TRBV12-3 or TRBV12-4 to TRBJ2-3, with D unclear. The CDR3 sequence is 12 residues long. The CDR3 bases are TGTGCCAGCAGTTTGGGCACAGATACGGAGTATTTT. As protein: CASSLGTDTEYF.

This clonotype was counted between two and nine times. One junction end disagrees with the germline gene, perhaps due to a read error. The chain carries TRBV10-3 and TRBJ2-1, with D perhaps matching TRBD2 (6 bases). The CDR3 covers 18 residues. The germline CDR1 and CDR2 sequences are ENHRY and SYGVKD. Here the CDR3 DNA reads TGTGCCATCACTGAGGGACTGGCATTCGGGCCCTCCTACAATGAGCAGTTCTTC. It is translated as CAITEGLAFGPSYNEQFF.